The sequence of this TCR beta chain was determined in a study of cytomegalovirus exposure and HLA in healthy donors. The wider study: Genotyping of some 400 donors showed that approximately 83% belonged to the Caucasian-associated ancestry cluster.

This CDR3 contains 13 residues. Germline V lookup: CDR1 MNHNS, CDR2 SASEGT. V trimming: 1 base; J trimming: 7 bases; junction bases outside the gene matches: 3. Study-level results: TCR association rates varied by HLA locus in a later analysis, with DRB1 highest and HLA-C lowest. Overall, under 200 TCR beta chains were annotated as cytomegalovirus-associated. Association of a missense DCLRE1C variant with TCR beta V- and J-gene trimming was reported in a later analysis.

Comments on this clone: The antigen remains unidentified.

The PCR ran on 60 Vbeta and 13 Jbeta primers. Repertoires were generated with immunoSEQ multiplex PCR, while TCRdb's copy carries only in-frame clones and drops some. Altogether 130,000 or so clones are present, 70% to 80% being singletons, with the ten largest covering roughly 1%. The receptor's source is a woman aged 60 to 75 in good health and CMV-seronegative. The sample comprised PBMCs. The chain recombines TRBV6-1 with TRBJ2-5; 7 bases are a match to TRBD1. CDR3: CASSEVSGGTQYF. The CDR3 bases are TGTGCCAGCAGTGAAGTGTCAGGGGGGACCCAGTACTTC.